Shown below are 14 T cell receptor beta chains from a single sample sequenced in a study of T cell repertoires in cytomegalovirus infection. TCRdb re-called the reads through MiXCR, storing one row per CDR3 protein. This sample has about 740,000 distinct CDR3 sequences, with roughly 35% found just once. The sample consisted of PBMCs. The receptors here all came from a human donor in good health (CMV status not recorded). Some clones in this sample may be carry-over from other donors' samples.

This clonotype has ten or more counts. This chain links TRBV7-2 with TRBJ2-2, with 7 positions matching TRBD2. The CDR3 totals 15 residues. Germline CDR1 reads SGHTA; CDR2 reads FQGNSA. The junction had 9 bases not matched to a gene; V was cut back by 4 bases and J by 7 bases. The chain's CDR3 is CASSYRSGTGGELFF. The CDR3 DNA follows: TGTGCCAGCAGCTATAGGAGCGGGACGGGCGGGGAGCTGTTTTTT.

The rearrangement uses TRBV4-3 and TRBJ1-1, with D tentatively TRBD1 (6 bases). V lost 4 bases and J 1 base, leaving 19 bases between the germline ends. The CDR3 contains 17 residues. The germline gives CDR1 LGHNA, CDR2 YSLEER. CDR3 coding DNA: TGCGCCAGCAGCCGGGCAGGGGCGACCACATGGAACACTGAAGCTTTCTTT. Residues: CASSRAGATTWNTEAFF.

V usage is TRBV27 and J usage is TRBJ1-1, with D perhaps TRBD1 (6 bases). V dropped 2 bases and J dropped 2 bases, with 9 bases sitting between them. The germline V gene has CDR1 MNHEY and CDR2 SMNVEV (reference sequence). This CDR3 comprises 14 residues. The CDR3 DNA follows: TGTGCCAGCAGTTTAGGGGGGCACAACACTGAAGCTTTCTTT. It specifies CASSLGGHNTEAFF.

The table lists this clonotype with a few counts. The V gene is TRBV6-5, the J gene TRBJ2-2, with D perhaps TRBD1 (5 bases). V lost 0 bases to trimming and J lost 4 bases, with 12 bases between them. The CDR3 sequence is 16 residues long. Germline values: CDR1 MNHEY, CDR2 SVGAGI. The DNA of the CDR3 is TGTGCCAGCAGTTACTCTACAGGCGAGGTCACCGGGGAGCTGTTTTTT. It is translated as CASSYSTGEVTGELFF.

The chain carries TRBV12-3 or TRBV12-4 and TRBJ1-5; D not certain. This CDR3 has 13 amino acids. Trimming took off 6 bases at V and 10 bases at J, with 16 bases between the two ends. The DNA of the CDR3 is TGTGCCAGCAGGGACGGGGTAGTTGGCCCCCAGCATTTT. Its translation: CASRDGVVGPQHF.

In its sample, this clonotype was seen a few times. J is TRBJ1-1 and V is TRBV12-3 or TRBV12-4; D call uncertain. Trimming removed 5 bases from V and 0 bases from J, with 7 bases in between. The CDR3 sequence is 13 residues long. The CDR3 coding sequence is TGTGCCAGCAGTACGCTTATGAACACTGAAGCTTTCTTT. Translated: CASSTLMNTEAFF.

The sample holds a few counts of this clonotype. The chain uses TRBV11-1 and TRBJ2-7, with 7 bases identical to TRBD2. Per germline, CDR1 SGHAT and CDR2 FQDESV (reference sequence). V lost 2 bases, J lost 5 bases, and 9 bases stayed unmatched. The CDR3 is made up of 15 amino acids. CDR3 DNA: TGTGCCAGCAGCTTACTCTCCTGGGGAGGGGACGAGCAGTACTTC. Its translation is CASSLLSWGGDEQYF.

V is TRBV6-5 and J is TRBJ2-1, with 8 bases that match TRBD2. The CDR3 has 16 residues. V lost 1 base and J lost 4; bases outside the gene matches: 6. Germline assignment: CDR1 MNHEY and CDR2 SVGAGI. CDR3 loop: CASSYFGGGSYNEQFF. CDR3 nucleotides: TGTGCCAGCAGTTACTTTGGCGGGGGGTCTTACAATGAGCAGTTCTTC.

The chain employs TRBV7-6 and TRBJ1-6; 10 bases are a match to TRBD1. J was trimmed by 7 bases and V by 3 bases; bases with no gene match: 9. The V gene's germline CDR1 is SGHVS and CDR2 FNYEAQ. The length of the CDR3 is 17 residues. The CDR3 spells CASSFLLGDRGNSPLHF. In DNA, the CDR3 is TGTGCCAGCAGCTTTTTATTAGGGGACAGGGGAAATTCACCCCTCCACTTT.

The rearrangement joins TRBV19 to TRBJ1-6; D gene unclear. This CDR3 spans 14 amino acids. Trimming took off 1 base at V and 6 bases at J, with 7 bases between the two ends. Per germline, CDR1 LNHDA and CDR2 SQIVND (reference sequence). CDR3 region: CASSIARTNSPLHF. CDR3 coding DNA: TGTGCCAGTAGTATAGCACGGACTAATTCACCCCTCCACTTT.

The CDR3 sequence is CASRRGEKGEQFF. CDR3 nucleotides: TGTGCCAGCCGCCGCGGGGAGAAGGGAGAGCAGTTCTTC. The chain employs TRBV7-9 and TRBJ2-1, with TRBD2 as a possible D gene (6 bases). Per the germline V gene, CDR1 is SEHNR and CDR2 is FQNEAQ (reference sequence). CDR3 length equals 13 residues. V dropped 8 bases and J dropped 10 bases, with 18 bases sitting between them.

This clonotype was observed many times. V and J are TRBV7-2 and TRBJ2-4; D ambiguous. In germline, CDR1 is SGHTA, CDR2 FQGNSA. Trimming cost V 1 base and J 8 bases, with 15 bases left between them. The CDR3 has 15 amino acids. The CDR3 loop is CASSLGYLGLDIQYF. In nucleotides, the CDR3 is TGTGCCAGCAGCTTAGGTTACCTCGGATTGGACATTCAGTACTTC.

The V and J genes are TRBV29-1 and TRBJ2-7; no firm D call. Germline assignment: CDR1 SQVTM and CDR2 ANQGSEA. The CDR3 is 12 amino acids. Trimming took 7 bases from V and 2 from J, leaving 12 bases between them. The CDR3 DNA sequence: TGCAGCGCTGCCCGGCCTCCCTACGAGCAGTACTTC. This translates into CSAARPPYEQYF.

In this sample, this clonotype turned up a few times. The rearrangement uses TRBV9 and TRBJ1-2, with D uncertain. This CDR3 contains 14 residues. The germline CDR1 and CDR2 sequences are SGDLS and YYNGEE. Trimming pared 4 bases from V and 4 bases from J, leaving 14 bases between. CDR3 DNA: TGTGCCAGCAGCCTTTCTTCCCAGCCCTATGGCTACACCTTC. Amino acids: CASSLSSQPYGYTF.